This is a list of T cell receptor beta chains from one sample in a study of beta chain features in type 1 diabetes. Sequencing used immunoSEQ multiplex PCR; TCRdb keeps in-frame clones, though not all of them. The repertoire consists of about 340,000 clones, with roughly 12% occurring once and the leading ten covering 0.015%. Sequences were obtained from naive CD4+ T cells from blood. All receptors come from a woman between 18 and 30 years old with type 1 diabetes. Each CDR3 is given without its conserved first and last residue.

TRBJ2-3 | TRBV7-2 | ASSLGLSTDTQY
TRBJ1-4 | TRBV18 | ASSRATNEKLF
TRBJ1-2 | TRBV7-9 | ASSLVATGGIDGYT
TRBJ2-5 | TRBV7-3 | ASSQTSGRPETQY
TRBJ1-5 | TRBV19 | ASSIQFTDRNQPQH
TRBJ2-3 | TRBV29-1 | SAPTSGSTDTQY
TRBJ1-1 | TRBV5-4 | ASSSFGGYRGTEAF
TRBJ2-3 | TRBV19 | ASSIDSGRAYTDTQY
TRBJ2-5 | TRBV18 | ASSPRQTKETQY
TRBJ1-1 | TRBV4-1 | ASSPRLVSRNTEAF
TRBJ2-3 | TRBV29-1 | SHSGTTDTQY
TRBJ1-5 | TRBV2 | ASSGTGGVGRIFQPQH
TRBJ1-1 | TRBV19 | ASSIDGGTEAF
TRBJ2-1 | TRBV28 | ASSLPLRQGNEQF
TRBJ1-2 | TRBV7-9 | ASSSGGVDGYT
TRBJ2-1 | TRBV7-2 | ASSLLSLAGEQF
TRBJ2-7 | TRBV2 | ASSDGLAQYEQY
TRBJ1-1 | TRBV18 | ASSPEDRYSGNTEAF
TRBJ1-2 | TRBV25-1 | ASSSNYGYT
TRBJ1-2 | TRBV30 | AWSLDLNYGYT
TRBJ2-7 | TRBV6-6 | ASSPPTSGRGYEQY
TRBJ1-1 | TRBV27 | ASSLSIGDTEAF
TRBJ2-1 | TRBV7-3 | ASSLTITSGRNEQF